This T cell receptor (beta chain) was captured by sequencing in a study of blood T cell repertoires in COVID-19. As processed by the authors: Amplification from reference gene primers served as the basis for estimated nucleated cell counts. Assay: immunoSEQ multiplex PCR; the TCRdb copy retains only in-frame clones and omits some. The D gene and trimming were derived from the DNA, and the V and J assignments and clone size from that table. Of some 200,000 clones listed, 80% to 90% were seen once; the top ten hold roughly a tenth. This CDR3 has 13 amino acids. The V gene end was trimmed by 5 bases and the J gene end by 8 bases; junction bases not matched to a gene: 7.

Sequenced material: peripheral blood. This TCR came from a woman of 80 years or more with COVID-19, enrolled during active disease. The gene calls are TRBV12-3 or TRBV12-4 and TRBJ1-2; 8 bases line up with TRBD1. The CDR3 DNA is TGTGCCAGCAGTCGGGACAGGCTTTCCGGCTACACCTTC. This encodes CASSRDRLSGYTF.